What follows are 27 T cell receptor beta chains derived from one specimen sequenced in a study of metastatic and nonmetastatic thyroid tumors. With MiXCR, TCRdb called clones anew from the PCR reads. The table shows under 50,000 clones, with approximately 17% occurring only once. Every patient was untreated before thyroid surgery. Sequences were obtained from tumor tissue. All receptors come from a female donor with papillary thyroid cancer or a benign thyroid nodule (not recorded which). Some clones in this sample may be carry-over from other donors' samples.

This clone has at least ten counts. The chain links TRBV9 to TRBJ2-3; a possible D gene is TRBD1 (6 bases). Germline CDR1 is SGDLS and CDR2 is YYNGEE. The CDR3 covers 15 residues. Trimming removed 2 bases at V and 3 bases at J, with 13 bases between. CDR3 loop: CASSVRGIDTDTQYF. Written as DNA, the CDR3 is TGTGCCAGCAGCGTTAGGGGGATAGATACAGATACGCAGTATTTT.

Sample share makes this clone medium-sized (0.01 to 0.1%). The chain recombines TRBV19 with TRBJ2-7; 9 bases map to TRBD2. Germline assignment: CDR1 LNHDA and CDR2 SQIVND (reference sequence). The CDR3 contains 13 residues. The ends lost 4 bases at V and 6 bases at J; junction bases unmatched: 4. The CDR3 bases are TGTGCCAGTAGTAAGGGACTAGCTGGCGAGCAGTACTTC. This encodes CASSKGLAGEQYF.

This clone was counted ten times or more. The gene calls are TRBV9 and TRBJ2-3; D ambiguous. Germline CDR1 SGDLS, CDR2 YYNGEE. V was cut by 0 bases and J by 0 bases, with 5 bases left in between. The CDR3 spans 14 residues. In DNA, the CDR3 is TGTGCCAGCAGCGTAGAGGCTAGCACAGATACGCAGTATTTT. Amino acid sequence: CASSVEASTDTQYF. The full variable domain, its missing parts supplied by reference TRBV9 and TRBJ2-3, is DSGVTQTPKHLITATGQRVTLRCSPRSGDLSVYWYQQSLDQGLQFLIQYYNGEERAKGNILERFSAQQFPDLHSELNLSSLELGDSALYFCASSVEASTDTQYFGPGTRLTVL.

This clone was seen at least ten times. V usage is TRBV7-6 and J usage is TRBJ2-7, with D unclear. The V end was cut by 1 base, the J end by 4 bases, with 11 bases between. The CDR3 has 14 amino acids. Germline V gene data show CDR1 as SGHVS and CDR2 as FNYEAQ. The CDR3 DNA reads as TGTGCCAGCAGCTTAGAGGTTGGGGTTTACGAGCAGTACTTC. Protein: CASSLEVGVYEQYF.

This clone appeared many times. The CDR3: CASSLVSGSGGYADTQYF. DNA of the CDR3: TGTGCCAGCAGCTTAGTATCGGGTAGCGGGGGATACGCGGATACGCAGTATTTT. The V call is TRBV11-2, the J call TRBJ2-3; 9 bases are a match to TRBD2. After removal of 1 base from V and 6 bases from J, the junction contained 14 bases not matched to a gene. The CDR3 is 18 amino acids. Germline lookup yields CDR1 SGHAT and CDR2 FQNNGV.

This clone was counted many times. The CDR3 region is CASSLVSVQETQYF. DNA for the CDR3: TGTGCCAGCAGCTTAGTCTCGGTCCAAGAGACCCAGTACTTC. The chain uses TRBV7-2 and TRBJ2-5; D is uncertain. CDR1 and CDR2 from the germline V gene are SGHTA and FQGNSA. V was clipped by 1 base and J by 1 base, with 7 bases between them. This CDR3 has 14 residues.

The chain links TRBV27 to TRBJ1-1; D not resolved. Germline V lookup: CDR1 MNHEY, CDR2 SMNVEV (reference sequence). CDR3 length equals 14 residues. Trimming removed 0 bases from V and 3 bases from J, with 8 bases in between. The CDR3 loop reads CASSLSGGHTEAFF. The CDR3 DNA sequence: TGTGCCAGCAGTTTATCGGGAGGGCACACTGAAGCTTTCTTT.

This clone was seen many times. Other DNA sequences of this sample code for an identical CDR3. The chain uses TRBV7-3 and TRBJ2-3; 12 nucleotides agree with TRBD2. The CDR3 contains 17 residues. Looked up from germline, CDR1 is SGHTA and CDR2 is FQGTGA. Germline trimming cut 5 bases from V and 3 bases from J; bases unmatched to any gene: 9. CDR3 residues: CASSAQLAGGPTDTQYF. The CDR3 bases are TGTGCCAGCAGCGCGCAACTAGCGGGGGGCCCTACAGATACGCAGTATTTT.

Concerning this clone itself: This sequence may be a read error, since a much larger clone differs from it by one base. The genes are TRBV15 and TRBJ2-3; 9 bases fit TRBD2. Germline CDR1 and CDR2: LNHNV and YYDKDF (reference sequence). The CDR3 totals 17 residues. The CDR3 bases are TGTGCCACCAGCGGAGATCTTGCTAGCGGGATCACAGATACGCAGTATTTT. Translated: CATSGDLASGITDTQYF.

The sample holds a few counts of this clone. A much larger clone differs from this one at a single base, so this may be a read error. The chain has TRBV6-6 and TRBJ2-5; 15 bases match TRBD2. Germline loops: CDR1 MNHNY, CDR2 SVGAGI (reference sequence). This CDR3 comprises 18 residues. The V gene end was trimmed by 2 bases and the J gene end by 7 bases; junction bases not matched to a gene: 11. CDR3 in amino acids: CASSYGTSGRWCPGTQYF. The CDR3 DNA reads TGTGCCAGCAGTTACGGGACTAGCGGGAGGTGGTGTCCGGGGACCCAGTACTTC.

Remarks on this clone: Just one base apart from a much larger clone, this may be a read error. The chain carries TRBV9 and TRBJ2-5; 11 bases fit TRBD1. Trimming cost V 4 bases and J 7 bases; bases outside gene matches: 9. This CDR3 region has 15 residues. Germline CDR1 SGDLS, CDR2 YYNGEE. The CDR3 region has the DNA TGTGCCAGCAGCTTAGAGGGGACAGGGGGAGGGACCCAGTACTTC. Translating it yields CASSLEGTGGGTQYF.

Points on this clone: This may arise from a read error, as a much more abundant clone is one base away. V and J are TRBV20-1 and TRBJ1-1; D is unclear. CDR3 length equals 16 residues. Trimming removed 1 base at V and 7 bases at J, with 22 bases between. CDR1 and CDR2 (germline): DFQATT, SNEGSKA (reference sequence). CDR3 sequence reads: CSARAFFLGLGYEAFF. CDR3 sequence (DNA): TGCAGTGCTAGAGCCTTTTTCTTGGGCCTGGGGTATGAAGCTTTCTTT.

This clone was seen at least ten times. V is TRBV27 and J is TRBJ2-7; D gene uncertain. There are 14 residues in the CDR3. Trimming took off 2 bases at V and 2 bases at J, with 10 bases between the two ends. Germline CDR1 and CDR2: MNHEY and SMNVEV (reference sequence). The CDR3 DNA reads as TGTGCCAGCAGTTTAGGGCAGACTGCCTACGAGCAGTACTTC. Its protein product is CASSLGQTAYEQYF.

CDR3 sequence (DNA): TGCAGTGCTAGAGGGGCCGACGCTAGCACAGATACGCAGTATTTT. Its protein product is CSARGADASTDTQYF. The V gene is TRBV20-1, the J gene TRBJ2-3; D unresolved. Trimming cost V 1 base and J 0 bases, with 11 bases left between them. This CDR3 comprises 15 residues. In germline, CDR1 is DFQATT, CDR2 SNEGSKA (reference sequence).

V is TRBV6-1 and J is TRBJ1-5; D is uncertain. CDR1 is MNHNS, CDR2 SASEGT, per germline. The CDR3 has 15 amino acids. Trimming took off 2 bases at V and 0 bases at J, with 8 bases between the two ends. The CDR3 sequence: CASSESSYSNQPQHF. The CDR3 bases are TGTGCCAGCAGTGAAAGCAGTTATAGCAATCAGCCCCAGCATTTT.

This clone was detected many times. The rearrangement joins TRBV28 to TRBJ2-1; TRBD2 is a possible D gene (6 bases). CDR3 length equals 14 residues. Germline CDR1 and CDR2: MDHEN and SYDVKM. Trimming pared 5 bases from V and 9 bases from J, leaving 17 bases between. This CDR3 reads CASSTGPAGGEQFF. The DNA for the CDR3 is TGTGCCAGCAGTACCGGTCCAGCCGGGGGTGAGCAGTTCTTC.

This clone came up a few times. The gene calls are TRBV12-5 and TRBJ2-1; D is undetermined. The V end lost 6 bases, the J end lost 2 bases, and 11 bases lay between the germline ends. The CDR3 is 14 amino acids. Germline lookup yields CDR1 LGHNT and CDR2 FRNRAP. The CDR3 DNA sequence: TGTGCTAGTGGCTGGCAGTCCACCTACAATGAGCAGTTCTTC. This codes for CASGWQSTYNEQFF. Full variable domain (rest looked up from reference TRBV12-5 and TRBJ2-1): DARVTQTPRHKVTEMGQEVTMRCQPILGHNTVFWYRQTMMQGLELLAYFRNRAPLDDSGMPKDRFSAEMPDATLATLKIQPSEPRDSAVYFCASGWQSTYNEQFFGPGTRLTVL.

The sample holds many counts of this clone. V usage is TRBV5-6 and J usage is TRBJ1-5; no firm D call. The CDR3 sequence is 14 residues long. Germline CDR1 SGHDT, CDR2 YYEEEE. V lost 1 base to trimming and J lost 5 bases, with 10 bases between them. CDR3 coding DNA: TGTGCCAGCAGCTTGAGTGGCATATATCAGCCCCAGCATTTT. The encoded protein is CASSLSGIYQPQHF.

This clone was seen repeatedly, ten times or more. The V call is TRBV5-8, the J call TRBJ1-2; D possibly corresponds to TRBD1 (5 bases). Germline V lookup: CDR1 SGHTS, CDR2 YDEGEE. The CDR3 spans 13 residues. The V end was cut by 4 bases, the J end by 4 bases, with 11 bases between. CDR3 sequence (DNA): TGTGCCAGCAGCGGCGACAGCCGCTATGGCTACACCTTC. Translated: CASSGDSRYGYTF.

The V and J genes are TRBV7-3 and TRBJ2-1, with 7 bases aligning to TRBD2. The CDR3 loop spans 17 amino acids. Losses at the gene ends were 4 bases for V and 5 bases for J; bases not matched to a gene: 14. CDR1 SGHTA and CDR2 FQGTGA come from the germline V gene. The CDR3 is CASSSVGLAVKNNEQFF. As DNA, the CDR3 is TGTGCCAGCAGCTCCGTTGGGCTAGCGGTAAAAAACAATGAGCAGTTCTTC.

The chain carries TRBV4-2 and TRBJ2-2, with D maybe TRBD2 (6 bases). Germline V gene sequence: CDR1 LGHNA, CDR2 YNFKEQ. Deletions cut 0 bases from V and 4 bases from J, with 9 bases between. CDR3 size: 15 residues. CDR3 sequence reads: CASSQDNGGTGELFF. The CDR3, as DNA: TGTGCCAGCAGCCAAGATAACGGGGGCACCGGGGAGCTGTTTTTT.

This clone was counted ten times or more. The chain has TRBV20-1 and TRBJ1-2; TRBD1 aligns across 10 bases. Per germline, CDR1 DFQATT and CDR2 SNEGSKA (reference sequence). The CDR3 sequence is 14 residues long. The junction had 4 bases not matched to a gene; V was cut back by 4 bases and J by 2 bases. The CDR3 DNA is TGCAGTGCTACCACGGGACAGGGGAACTATGGCTACACCTTC. It codes for CSATTGQGNYGYTF.

This clone was found many times. The chain combines TRBV5-8 with TRBJ2-5; D perhaps matches TRBD2 (7 bases). The germline V and J ends were trimmed by 4 bases and 4 bases, with 17 bases remaining between them. The germline CDR1 and CDR2 sequences are SGHTS and YDEGEE. The CDR3 loop spans 15 amino acids. As DNA, the CDR3 is TGTGCCAGCAGCCCAGGGGAGGGCAGGCGAGAGACCCAGTACTTC. This encodes CASSPGEGRRETQYF.

Concerning this clone itself: In this CDR3 the conserved last residue, phenylalanine or tryptophan, is missing, so a read error is likely. This chain connects TRBV6-2 or TRBV6-3 to TRBJ1-2, with unresolved D. The CDR3 is 13 residues long. Trimming left V 2 bases short and J 5 bases short, with 9 bases between. CDR1 is MNHEY and CDR2 is SVGEGT in the germline V gene. The CDR3 nucleotides are TGTGCCAGCAGTTACACAGCCCTTTATGGCTACACCCTC. This gives the protein CASSYTALYGYTL.

As to this clone: Relative to the germline gene, one junction end is altered; a read error may explain this. The rearrangement uses TRBV3-1 and TRBJ1-4; perhaps TRBD1 as D (5 bases). Looked up from germline, CDR1 is LGHDT and CDR2 is YNNKEL (reference sequence). The length of the CDR3 is 14 residues. The CDR3 loop is CAISQWTNNEKLFF. CDR3 DNA: TGTGCCATCAGCCAATGGACAAATAATGAAAAACTGTTTTTT.

About this clone: Given a much more abundant clone one base away, this may be a read error. The V gene is TRBV5-4, the J gene TRBJ1-2; the match to TRBD1 covers 9 bases. The CDR3 extends over 13 amino acids. V lost 6 bases to trimming and J lost 7 bases; unmatched junction nucleotides: 7. In germline, CDR1 is SGHNT, CDR2 YYREEE (reference sequence). The DNA for the CDR3 is TGTGCCAGCATCTCCCGGGACAGGGCTGGCTACACCTTC. Its protein is CASISRDRAGYTF.

This clone has a handful of counts. A much larger clone is a single base away; this may be a read error. Other DNA sequences in the sample encode the same CDR3. The chain has TRBV20-1 and TRBJ1-5; possibly TRBD1 for D (6 bases). Per germline, CDR1 DFQATT and CDR2 SNEGSKA (reference sequence). The CDR3 has 15 residues. CDR3 nucleotides: TGCAGCGCTAGAGGATTGTCGGGGGGCGGTCAGCCCCAGCATTTT. It encodes CSARGLSGGGQPQHF.